These 23 T cell receptor beta chains were all obtained from the same sample, sequenced in a study of blood T cell repertoires in COVID-19. Method: immunoSEQ multiplex PCR; TCRdb's copy keeps in-frame clones and lacks some. Here the sample spans some 49,000 clones, 90% to 95% being singletons. The sample consisted of peripheral blood. The source of these receptors is a man aged 55 to 69 with COVID-19, enrolled during active disease.

This sequence joins TRBV18 and TRBJ2-1, with TRBD1 as a possible D gene (5 bases). V gave up 5 bases and J gave up 6 bases, with 8 bases separating them. CDR3 length equals 12 residues. Germline CDR1 reads KGHSH; CDR2 reads LQKENI. CDR3 DNA: TGTGCCAGCTCAGCAGACAGCAATGAGCAGTTCTTC. Its protein product is CASSADSNEQFF.

CDR3 coding DNA: TGTGCCAGCAGTGAAGCAGGGCAGGGAAAAGGCTACACCTTC. Translated, it gives CASSEAGQGKGYTF. The chain links TRBV2 to TRBJ1-2, with TRBD1 as a possible D gene (5 bases). Deletions cut 0 bases from V and 8 bases from J, with 13 bases between. The length of the CDR3 is 14 residues. CDR1 is SNHLY and CDR2 is FYNNEI in the germline V gene. The full variable domain, completed using reference TRBV2 and TRBJ1-2, is EPEVTQTPSHQVTQMGQEVILRCVPISNHLYFYWYRQILGQKVEFLVSFYNNEISEKSEIFDDQFSVERPDGSNFTLKIRSTKLEDSAMYFCASSEAGQGKGYTFGSGTRLTVV.

The CDR3 region has the DNA TGCGCCAGCAGCCTCTCGGGACAGGGGGCCTACAATGAGCAGTTCTTC. Amino acids: CASSLSGQGAYNEQFF. The V and J genes are TRBV4-1 and TRBJ2-1; 11 bases line up with TRBD1. J was trimmed by 2 bases and V by 4 bases; bases with no gene match: 4. This CDR3 is built from 16 residues. Germline lookup yields CDR1 MGHRA and CDR2 YSYEKL.

In regard to this clone: One end of the junction does not line up with germline, which may come from a read error. The chain combines TRBV6-5 with TRBJ1-2; 7 bases align to TRBD1. In germline, CDR1 is MNHEY, CDR2 SVGAGI. The CDR3 has 12 amino acids. The CDR3 sequence: CASSYPGQAWVF. CDR3 nucleotides: TGTGCCAGCAGTTACCCTGGACAGGCCTGGGTCTTC.

This clone was observed a few times. V and J are TRBV27 and TRBJ2-1; D unresolved. Trimming left V 5 bases short and J 1 base short, with 15 bases between. CDR1 MNHEY and CDR2 SMNVEV come from the germline V gene (reference sequence). CDR3 length: 16 residues. CDR3 DNA sequence: TGTGCCAGCAGTCCACAGACGCGTGGGTCCTACAATGAGCAGTTCTTC. Residues: CASSPQTRGSYNEQFF.

The chain uses TRBV28 and TRBJ1-6; 7 bases agree with TRBD1. Trimming took 4 bases from V and 6 from J; bases not matched to a gene: 6. CDR3 length equals 15 residues. The germline gives CDR1 MDHEN, CDR2 SYDVKM. The CDR3 spells CASSSKTGINSPLHF. CDR3 coding DNA: TGTGCCAGCAGTTCTAAGACAGGGATTAATTCACCCCTCCACTTT. Together with reference TRBV28 and TRBJ1-6, the CDR3 gives the full variable domain: DVKVTQSSRYLVKRTGEKVFLECVQDMDHENMFWYRQDPGLGLRLIYFSYDVKMKEKGDIPEGYSVSREKKERFSLILESASTNQTSMYLCASSSKTGINSPLHFGNGTRLTVT.

The rearrangement links TRBV27 to TRBJ1-2; D unresolved. The germline CDR1 and CDR2 sequences are MNHEY and SMNVEV (reference sequence). CDR3 length equals 13 residues. V lost 5 bases and J 6 bases, leaving 13 bases between the germline ends. The CDR3 sequence: CASSPALRDGYTF. DNA for the CDR3: TGTGCCAGCAGTCCCGCCCTGAGGGATGGCTACACCTTC.

The chain is built from TRBV27 and TRBJ2-1, with a tentative D call TRBD2 (6 bases). The CDR3 has 17 residues. Looked up from germline, CDR1 is MNHEY and CDR2 is SMNVEV (reference sequence). Trimming left V 1 base short and J 15 bases short, with 28 bases between. For the CDR3, the DNA is TGTGCCAGCAGTTTATTTTCGGGGGAGCAGGGAGACCGCGCTTTGTTCTTC. It yields the protein CASSLFSGEQGDRALFF.

V and J are TRBV2 and TRBJ1-6, with TRBD1 matching 7 bases. The CDR3 loop spans 14 amino acids. CDR1 is SNHLY, CDR2 FYNNEI, per germline. The V segment lost 6 bases and the J segment 7 bases; nucleotides outside the gene matches: 6. The CDR3 DNA sequence: TGTGCCAGCAGCACGGGACAGACCAATTCACCCCTCCACTTT. It encodes CASSTGQTNSPLHF.

The chain links TRBV7-2 to TRBJ2-7, with 7 bases aligning to TRBD2. Germline lookup yields CDR1 SGHTA and CDR2 FQGNSA. The length of the CDR3 is 17 residues. J gave up 3 bases and V 1 base, and 12 bases lay outside the gene matches. The CDR3 reads CASSLVGTTPRGYEQYF. The CDR3 DNA is TGTGCCAGCAGCTTAGTAGGGACTACACCCCGCGGCTACGAGCAGTACTTC.

The J gene is TRBJ2-7, the V gene TRBV7-8, with 8 bases that match TRBD1. V shed 3 bases and J 1 base; nucleotides not matched to a gene: 8. From germline, CDR1 is SGHVS and CDR2 FQNEAQ. The CDR3 contains 16 residues. The CDR3 region has the DNA TGTGCCAGCAGCTTGGGTATGACAGGGGAATCCTACGAGCAGTACTTC. It is translated as CASSLGMTGESYEQYF.

V usage is TRBV19 and J usage is TRBJ2-3; TRBD2 aligns across 10 bases. The V segment lost 3 bases and the J segment 3 bases; nucleotides outside the gene matches: 9. The CDR3 extends over 17 amino acids. The germline CDR1 and CDR2 sequences are LNHDA and SQIVND (reference sequence). The CDR3 sequence: CASSIGIAGGLTDTQYF. CDR3 in DNA: TGTGCCAGTAGTATCGGGATAGCGGGGGGCTTAACAGATACGCAGTATTTT.

V gene TRBV10-1 combines with J gene TRBJ1-6; 12 nucleotides match TRBD1. The CDR3 covers 16 residues. From germline, CDR1 is WNHNN and CDR2 SYGVQD (reference sequence). The ends lost 0 bases at V and 10 bases at J; junction bases unmatched: 4. The CDR3 region is CASSESGTGGRSPLHF. As DNA, the CDR3 is TGCGCCAGCAGTGAGTCGGGGACAGGGGGCAGATCACCCCTCCACTTT.

The chain couples TRBV11-2 to TRBJ1-1; D remains ambiguous. Trimming pared 1 base from V and 2 bases from J, leaving 11 bases between. Looked up from germline, CDR1 is SGHAT and CDR2 is FQNNGV. CDR3 length equals 15 residues. The CDR3 DNA reads TGTGCCAGCAGCTTAGCGCTTACAGCTAACACTGAAGCTTTCTTT. Its protein product is CASSLALTANTEAFF.

V gene TRBV10-2 combines with J gene TRBJ1-6; TRBD1 matches at 7 bases. The CDR3 sequence is 17 residues long. The ends lost 2 bases at V and 7 bases at J; junction bases unmatched: 11. Germline CDR1 reads WSHSY; CDR2 reads SAAADI. The CDR3 sequence is CASSEVPPGQKNSPLHF. The CDR3 DNA reads as TGCGCCAGCAGTGAGGTCCCACCGGGACAGAAAAATTCACCCCTCCACTTT.

The CDR3 coding sequence is TGTGCCAGCAGCTTGGGGACAGGGGGCCGCAATGAAAAACTGTTTTTT. Translated: CASSLGTGGRNEKLFF. This chain uses TRBV7-9 with TRBJ1-4; 12 bases are a match to TRBD1. Trimming removed 3 bases from V and 5 bases from J; junction bases left unmatched: 4. Per the germline V gene, CDR1 is SEHNR and CDR2 is FQNEAQ (reference sequence). This CDR3 is built from 16 residues.

The V call is TRBV29-1, the J call TRBJ1-5; D may be TRBD1 (6 bases). The V gene lost 6 bases and the J gene lost 1 base, with 10 bases spanning the gap. Germline CDR1 is SQVTM and CDR2 is ANQGSEA. The CDR3 has 13 residues. CDR3 sequence (DNA): TGCAGCGTCGGACAGAAGAGCAATCAGCCCCAGCATTTT. It specifies CSVGQKSNQPQHF.

V usage is TRBV5-1 and J usage is TRBJ1-1, with 9 bases aligning to TRBD1. Germline V CDR1 and CDR2: SGHRS, YFSETQ. The CDR3 is 15 amino acids. Trimming at V came to 3 bases and at J to 4 bases, leaving 7 bases not matched to a gene. The CDR3 region is CASSWYRGQSTEAFF. The CDR3 bases are TGCGCCAGCAGCTGGTACAGGGGGCAGAGCACTGAAGCTTTCTTT.

This clone was seen once. The J gene is TRBJ2-7, the V gene TRBV30, with D possibly TRBD1 on 5 matching bases. The V end lost 0 bases, the J end lost 2 bases, and 11 bases lay between the germline ends. From germline, CDR1 is GTSNPN and CDR2 SVGIG (reference sequence). This CDR3 is 14 amino acids long. CDR3 DNA: TGTGCCTGGAGTGTCTGGCAGGGAACCTACGAGCAGTACTTC. It yields the protein CAWSVWQGTYEQYF.

This clone was recorded once. V is TRBV9 and J is TRBJ2-1; 9 bases match TRBD2. Germline values: CDR1 SGDLS, CDR2 YYNGEE. Germline trimming cut 4 bases from V and 6 bases from J; bases unmatched to any gene: 11. This CDR3 spans 16 amino acids. The CDR3 region has the DNA TGTGCCAGCAGCCGTCAAGGCGGGGGGGCGGGCAATGAGCAGTTCTTC. This codes for CASSRQGGGAGNEQFF.

This clone was observed a handful of times. This chain joins TRBV7-9 and TRBJ1-6, with D hard to call. The V gene lost 5 bases and the J gene lost 12 bases, with 14 bases spanning the gap. The CDR3 extends over 13 amino acids. The germline gives CDR1 SEHNR, CDR2 FQNEAQ (reference sequence). The CDR3 is CASSPADLGPLHF. The CDR3, as DNA: TGTGCCAGCAGCCCCGCCGATCTAGGACCCCTCCACTTT. Full variable domain (remainder filled in from reference TRBV7-9 and TRBJ1-6): DTGVSQNPRHKITKRGQNVTFRCDPISEHNRLYWYRQTLGQGPEFLTYFQNEAQLEKSRLLSDRFSAERPKGSFSTLEIQRTEQGDSAMYLCASSPADLGPLHFGNGTRLTVT.

The J gene is TRBJ1-2, the V gene TRBV3-1 (or the pseudogene TRBV3-2); 7 bases line up with TRBD1. Trimming took 0 bases from V and 7 from J; bases not matched to a gene: 11. CDR1 LGHDT and CDR2 YNNKEL come from the germline V gene (reference sequence). The CDR3 extends over 16 amino acids. CDR3 sequence reads: CASSQELLTGESGYTF. Written as DNA, the CDR3 is TGTGCCAGCAGCCAAGAGTTGTTAACAGGGGAAAGTGGCTACACCTTC.

The CDR3: CASSSPSGVNTGELFF. The CDR3 bases are TGTGCCAGCAGTTCCCCTAGCGGAGTTAACACCGGGGAGCTGTTTTTT. The chain uses TRBV6-2 or TRBV6-3 and TRBJ2-2, with 7 bases matching TRBD2. Germline-derived CDR1 and CDR2 are MNHEY and SVGEGT. CDR3 length equals 16 residues. The ends lost 4 bases at V and 2 bases at J; junction bases unmatched: 7.